The sequence of this TCR beta chain was determined in a study of T cells expressing NK-cell markers. Whole-study context: Sorted CD3+CD56+NKG2C+, CD3+CD56+NKG2C- and CD3+CD56-NKG2C+ T-cell subsets were beta-chain profiled.

5'RACE template switching built TCR beta cDNA with unique molecular identifiers. After re-calling the 5' RACE reads, TCRdb lists one entry per CDR3 protein, DNA absent. The sample table includes about 150,000 distinct CDR3 sequences. As for this clonotype: Its antigen is as yet unknown.

General study results and limits: The CD3+CD56-NKG2C+ fraction of a handful of donors was likewise dominated by these clonotypes.

Germline loops: CDR1 SQVTM, CDR2 ANQGSEA. The CDR3 runs 11 residues. The TCR comes from a woman between 45 and 60 years old in good health. Sequenced material: blood T cells: a sorted CD56 or NKG2C T cell subset, CD4+ or CD8+ T cells, or bulk PBMC T cells (not recorded which). The gene calls are TRBV29-1 and TRBJ2-5. This CDR3 reads CSVEDYETQYF.